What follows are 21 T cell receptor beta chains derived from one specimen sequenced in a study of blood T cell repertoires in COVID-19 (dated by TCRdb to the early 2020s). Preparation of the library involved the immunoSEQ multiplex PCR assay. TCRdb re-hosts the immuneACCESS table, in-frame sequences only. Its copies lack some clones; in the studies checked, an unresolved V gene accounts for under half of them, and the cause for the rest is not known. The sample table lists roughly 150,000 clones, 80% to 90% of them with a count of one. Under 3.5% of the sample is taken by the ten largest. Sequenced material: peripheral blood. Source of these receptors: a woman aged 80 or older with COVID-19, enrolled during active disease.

In DNA form, the CDR3 reads TGTGCCAGCAGTTTAAGTACAGGGGGGGCCGGGGAGCTGTTTTTT. Its translation is CASSLSTGGAGELFF. J is TRBJ2-2 and V is TRBV28; possible D gene TRBD1, 8 bases. Germline V gene sequence: CDR1 MDHEN, CDR2 SYDVKM. The CDR3 length is 15 residues. V lost 2 bases to trimming and J lost 6 bases, with 13 bases between them.

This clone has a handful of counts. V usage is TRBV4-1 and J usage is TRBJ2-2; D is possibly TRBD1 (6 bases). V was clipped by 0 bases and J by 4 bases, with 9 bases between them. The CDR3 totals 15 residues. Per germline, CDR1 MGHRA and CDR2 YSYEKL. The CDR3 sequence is CASSQEWGLTGELFF. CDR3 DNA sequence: TGCGCCAGCAGCCAAGAGTGGGGGCTCACCGGGGAGCTGTTTTTT.

This CDR3 reads CASTREQGDGYTF. The DNA for the CDR3 is TGTGCCAGCACCCGTGAACAGGGGGATGGCTACACCTTC. The chain couples TRBV12-3 or TRBV12-4 to TRBJ1-2, with TRBD1 matching 8 bases. The CDR3 loop spans 13 amino acids. V gave up 7 bases and J gave up 6 bases; unmatched junction bases: 7.

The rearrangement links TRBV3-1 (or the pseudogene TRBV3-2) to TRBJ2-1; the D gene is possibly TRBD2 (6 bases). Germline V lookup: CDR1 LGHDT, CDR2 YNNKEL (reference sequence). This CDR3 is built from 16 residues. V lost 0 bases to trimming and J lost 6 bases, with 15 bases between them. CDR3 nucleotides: TGTGCCAGCAGCCAAGAGAAGGAGCGGGTCCTCAATGAGCAGTTCTTC. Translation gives CASSQEKERVLNEQFF.

CDR3 sequence reads: CASRGGWVNTEAFF. In DNA form, the CDR3 reads TGTGCCAGCAGAGGGGGCTGGGTCAACACTGAAGCTTTCTTT. The chain employs TRBV5-6 and TRBJ1-1; the match to TRBD1 covers 7 bases. Trimming cost V 5 bases and J 2 bases; bases outside gene matches: 6. The CDR3 covers 14 residues. Germline V gene sequence: CDR1 SGHDT, CDR2 YYEEEE.

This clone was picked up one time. The CDR3 is CSGMDRGGGEQYF. The CDR3 region has the DNA TGCAGCGGGATGGACAGGGGAGGGGGCGAGCAGTACTTC. The rearrangement links TRBV29-1 to TRBJ2-7, with TRBD1 identical over 9 bases. Losses at the gene ends were 7 bases for V and 6 bases for J; bases not matched to a gene: 10. The CDR3 length is 13 residues. Germline V gene data show CDR1 as SQVTM and CDR2 as ANQGSEA.

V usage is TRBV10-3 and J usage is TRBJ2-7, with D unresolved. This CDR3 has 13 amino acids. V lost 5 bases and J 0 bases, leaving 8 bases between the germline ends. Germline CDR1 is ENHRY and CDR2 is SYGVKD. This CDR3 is CAISQLGSYEQYF. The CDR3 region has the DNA TGTGCCATCAGTCAACTCGGCTCCTACGAGCAGTACTTC.

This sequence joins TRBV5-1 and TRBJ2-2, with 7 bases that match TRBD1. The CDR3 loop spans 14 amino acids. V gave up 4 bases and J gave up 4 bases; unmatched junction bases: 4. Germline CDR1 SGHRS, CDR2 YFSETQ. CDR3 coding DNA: TGCGCCAGCAGCCAGGGACAGACCACCGGGGAGCTGTTTTTT. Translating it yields CASSQGQTTGELFF.

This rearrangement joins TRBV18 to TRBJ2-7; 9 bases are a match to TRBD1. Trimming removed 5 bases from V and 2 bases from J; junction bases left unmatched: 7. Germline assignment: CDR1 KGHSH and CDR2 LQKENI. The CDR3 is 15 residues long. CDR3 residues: CASSEQGAAAYEQYF. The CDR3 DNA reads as TGTGCCAGCTCAGAACAGGGGGCCGCGGCCTACGAGCAGTACTTC.

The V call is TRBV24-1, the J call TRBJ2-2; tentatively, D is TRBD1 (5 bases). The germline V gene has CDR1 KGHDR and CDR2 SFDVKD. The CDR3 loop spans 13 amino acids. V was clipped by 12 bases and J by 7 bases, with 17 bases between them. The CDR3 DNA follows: TGTGCCTCCCAGGGTATAGTGGACGGGGAGCTGTTTTTT. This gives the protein CASQGIVDGELFF.

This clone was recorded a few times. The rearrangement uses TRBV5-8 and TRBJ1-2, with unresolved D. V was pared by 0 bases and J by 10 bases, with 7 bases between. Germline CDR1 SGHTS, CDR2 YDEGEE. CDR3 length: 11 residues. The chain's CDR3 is CASSLATPYTF. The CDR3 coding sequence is TGTGCCAGCAGCTTGGCGACACCCTACACCTTC.

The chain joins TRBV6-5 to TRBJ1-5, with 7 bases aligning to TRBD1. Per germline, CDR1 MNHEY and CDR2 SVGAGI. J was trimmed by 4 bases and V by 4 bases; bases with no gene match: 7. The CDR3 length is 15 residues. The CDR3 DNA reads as TGTGCCAGCAGTTTGAGACAGGGTAGGAATCAGCCCCAGCATTTT. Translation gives CASSLRQGRNQPQHF.

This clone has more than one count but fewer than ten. CDR3 bases: TGTGCCAGCAGCACGGGACTAGCGGGGGTGGAGACCCAGTACTTC. This sequence encodes CASSTGLAGVETQYF. This chain connects TRBV9 to TRBJ2-5, with TRBD2 matching over 14 bases. This CDR3 contains 15 residues. Germline V CDR1 and CDR2: SGDLS, YYNGEE. V lost 4 bases and J lost 5; bases outside the gene matches: 4.

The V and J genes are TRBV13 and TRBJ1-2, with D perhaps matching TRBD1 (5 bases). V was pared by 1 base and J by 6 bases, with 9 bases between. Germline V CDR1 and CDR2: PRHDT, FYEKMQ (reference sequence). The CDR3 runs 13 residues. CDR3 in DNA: TGTGCCAGCAGCTTAGTCCAGGGTGATGGCTACACCTTC. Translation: CASSLVQGDGYTF.

CDR3 amino acids: CASSFAAGGTGELFF. The DNA for the CDR3 is TGTGCCAGCAGCTTTGCCGCCGGTGGCACCGGGGAGCTGTTTTTT. The chain joins TRBV9 to TRBJ2-2; D gene unclear. With 4 bases removed from V and 4 bases from J, the gap between germline ends came to 14 bases. Germline V gene data show CDR1 as SGDLS and CDR2 as YYNGEE. The CDR3 length is 15 residues.

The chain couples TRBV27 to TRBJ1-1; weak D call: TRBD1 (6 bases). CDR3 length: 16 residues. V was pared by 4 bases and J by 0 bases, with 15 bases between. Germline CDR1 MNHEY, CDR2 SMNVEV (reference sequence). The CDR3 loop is CASSSGQTNMNTEAFF. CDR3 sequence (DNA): TGTGCCAGCAGTTCCGGACAGACTAACATGAACACTGAAGCTTTCTTT.

The CDR3 DNA is TGTGCCAGCAGCTTAGATTACAGGGGCTATGGCTACACCTTC. It encodes CASSLDYRGYGYTF. The rearrangement links TRBV7-2 to TRBJ1-2; 7 bases agree with TRBD1. The CDR3 length is 14 residues. Per the germline V gene, CDR1 is SGHTA and CDR2 is FQGNSA. V shed 1 base, J shed 4 bases, and the junction held 3 bases outside the gene matches.

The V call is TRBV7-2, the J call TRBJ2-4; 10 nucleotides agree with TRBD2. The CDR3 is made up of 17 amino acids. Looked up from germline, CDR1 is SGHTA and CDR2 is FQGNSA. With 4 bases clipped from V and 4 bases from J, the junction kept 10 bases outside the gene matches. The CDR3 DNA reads TGTGCCAGCAGCTCCGGGTTCGAGCGGGGGGGGAAAAACATTCAGTACTTC. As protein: CASSSGFERGGKNIQYF.

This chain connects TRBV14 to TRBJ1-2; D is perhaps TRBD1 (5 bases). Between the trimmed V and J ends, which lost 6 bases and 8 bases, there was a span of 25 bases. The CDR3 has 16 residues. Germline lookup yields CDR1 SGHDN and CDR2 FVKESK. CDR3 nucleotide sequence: TGTGCCAGCAGTCCCATATCCAGGGTATTGATCCGGGGCTACACCTTC. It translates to CASSPISRVLIRGYTF.

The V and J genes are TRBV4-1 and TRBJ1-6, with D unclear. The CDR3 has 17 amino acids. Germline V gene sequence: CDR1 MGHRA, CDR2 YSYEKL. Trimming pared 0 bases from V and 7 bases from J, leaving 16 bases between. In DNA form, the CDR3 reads TGCGCCAGCAGCCAAGATCGAAGCGAGGCTCGAAATTCACCCCTCCACTTT. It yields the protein CASSQDRSEARNSPLHF.

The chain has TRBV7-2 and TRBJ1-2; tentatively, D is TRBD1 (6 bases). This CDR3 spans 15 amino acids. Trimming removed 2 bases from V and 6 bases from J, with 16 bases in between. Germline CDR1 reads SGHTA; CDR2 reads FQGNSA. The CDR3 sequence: CASSLTGQGNNGYTF. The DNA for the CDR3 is TGTGCCAGCAGCTTAACAGGCCAGGGGAATAATGGCTACACCTTC.